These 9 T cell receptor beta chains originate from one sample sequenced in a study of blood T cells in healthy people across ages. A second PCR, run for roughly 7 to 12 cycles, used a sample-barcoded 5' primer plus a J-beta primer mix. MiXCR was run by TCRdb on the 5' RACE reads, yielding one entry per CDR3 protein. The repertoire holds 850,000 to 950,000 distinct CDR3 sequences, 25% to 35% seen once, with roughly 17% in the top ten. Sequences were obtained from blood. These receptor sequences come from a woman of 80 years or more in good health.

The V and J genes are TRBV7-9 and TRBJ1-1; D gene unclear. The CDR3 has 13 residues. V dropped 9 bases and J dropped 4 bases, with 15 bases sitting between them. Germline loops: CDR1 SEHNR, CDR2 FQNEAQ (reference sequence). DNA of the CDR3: TGTGCCAGTCTTCGATCAGGTGGCACTGAAGCTTTCTTT. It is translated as CASLRSGGTEAFF.

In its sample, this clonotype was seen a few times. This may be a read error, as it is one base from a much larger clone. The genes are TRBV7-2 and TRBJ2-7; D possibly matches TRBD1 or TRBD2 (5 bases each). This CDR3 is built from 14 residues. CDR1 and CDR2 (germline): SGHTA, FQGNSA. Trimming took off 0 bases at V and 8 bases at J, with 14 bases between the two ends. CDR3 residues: CASSLAFQGDKQYF. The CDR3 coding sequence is TGTGCCAGCAGCTTAGCGTTTCAGGGAGATAAGCAGTACTTC.

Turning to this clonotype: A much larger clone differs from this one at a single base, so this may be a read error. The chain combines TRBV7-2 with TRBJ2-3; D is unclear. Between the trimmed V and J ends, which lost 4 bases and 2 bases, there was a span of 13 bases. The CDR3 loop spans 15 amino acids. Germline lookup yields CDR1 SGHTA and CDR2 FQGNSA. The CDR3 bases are TGTGCCAGCAGCTGGGCAGGAACCCTCACAGATACGCAGTATTTT. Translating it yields CASSWAGTLTDTQYF.

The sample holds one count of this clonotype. The CDR3 sequence is CASSLRTGGTYF. The DNA of the CDR3 is TGTGCCAGCAGTCTCCGGACAGGGGGTACCTATTTT. The chain recombines TRBV28 with TRBJ2-3, with 10 bases fitting TRBD1. The junction had 8 bases not matched to a gene; V was cut back by 5 bases and J by 15 bases. Germline CDR1 and CDR2: MDHEN and SYDVKM. The CDR3 runs to 12 residues. The variable domain in full, completed from reference TRBV28 and TRBJ2-3, reads DVKVTQSSRYLVKRTGEKVFLECVQDMDHENMFWYRQDPGLGLRLIYFSYDVKMKEKGDIPEGYSVSREKKERFSLILESASTNQTSMYLCASSLRTGGTYFGPGTRLTVL.

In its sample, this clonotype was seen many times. The DNA of the CDR3 is TGTGCCAGCAGTCGCTCCCATATAAGGGTAGCCAAAAACATTCAGTACTTC. Translated: CASSRSHIRVAKNIQYF. The rearrangement joins TRBV6-2 or TRBV6-3 to TRBJ2-4; D is uncertain. The CDR3 is 17 residues long. Germline CDR1 is MNHEY and CDR2 is SVGEGT. V was shortened by 5 bases and J by 0 bases, with 17 bases between the two germline ends.

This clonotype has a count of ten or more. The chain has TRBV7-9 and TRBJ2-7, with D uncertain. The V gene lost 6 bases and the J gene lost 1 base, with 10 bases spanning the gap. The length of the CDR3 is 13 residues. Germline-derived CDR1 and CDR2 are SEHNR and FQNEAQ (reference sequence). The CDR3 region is CASREGGSYEQYF. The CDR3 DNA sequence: TGTGCCAGCAGGGAAGGCGGATCCTACGAGCAGTACTTC.

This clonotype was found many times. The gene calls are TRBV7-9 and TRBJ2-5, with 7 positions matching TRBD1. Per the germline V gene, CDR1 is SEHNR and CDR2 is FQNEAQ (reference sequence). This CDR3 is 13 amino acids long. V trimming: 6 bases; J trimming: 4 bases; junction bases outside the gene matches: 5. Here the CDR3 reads CASRAGGAETQYF. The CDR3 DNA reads TGTGCCAGCAGGGCAGGGGGAGCAGAGACCCAGTACTTC.

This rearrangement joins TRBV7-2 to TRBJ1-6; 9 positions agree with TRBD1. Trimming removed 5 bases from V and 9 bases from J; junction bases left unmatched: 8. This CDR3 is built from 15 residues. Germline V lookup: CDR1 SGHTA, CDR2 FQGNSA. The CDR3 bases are TGTGCCAGCAGCCCCGTTGGGACAGGGACTTCACCCCTCCACTTT. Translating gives CASSPVGTGTSPLHF.

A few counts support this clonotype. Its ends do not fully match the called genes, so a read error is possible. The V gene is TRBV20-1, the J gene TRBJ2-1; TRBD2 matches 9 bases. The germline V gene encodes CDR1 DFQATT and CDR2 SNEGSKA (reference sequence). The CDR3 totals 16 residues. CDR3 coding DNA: TGCGGTGCTAGAGATCGGGGACTAGCCGCTGTCAATGAGCAGTTCTTC. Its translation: CGARDRGLAAVNEQFF.